The text below deals with one TCR beta chain. Its antigen remains undetermined. No base qualities exist here, and no much larger clone lies one base off it. Genomic DNA was extracted from sorted cells for sequencing of the TCRbeta CDR3 region. TCRbeta CDR3 regions were sequenced using the immunoSEQ Assay. TCRdb obtained this table from immuneACCESS and retained in-frame rearrangements with V and J assigned. These tables miss some clones; where compared with another copy, unresolved V genes account for less than half of the shortfall, and the remainder is unexplained. The sample yields tens of thousands of clones; 88% were counted once. The ten largest clones add up to roughly 4% of the sample. This entry belongs to a study of OX40 agonist ivuxolimab in advanced cancers. About the investigation overall: Ivuxolimab was an agonistic, fully human IgG2 monoclonal antibody directed against OX40 (CD134), a costimulatory receptor. Intravenous ivuxolimab was administered to patients every 2 weeks at six dose levels: 0.01, 0.1, 0.3, 1.5, 3 and 10 mg/kg. Among the roughly 52 dose-escalation patients, around 20 had hepatocellular carcinoma, approximately 15 melanoma, 9 renal cell carcinoma and 9 head and neck cancer. In the dose-escalation cohort, more than 80% of patients were male, and the mean age was approximately 60 years with a range of about 20 to 79. Prior anti-PD-1, anti-PD-L1 or anti-CTLA-4 therapy was permitted, and approximately 40% of dose-escalation patients had received checkpoint inhibitors. Partial responses occurred in three dose-escalation patients: two with cutaneous melanoma and one with hepatocellular carcinoma. The point of sequencing TCRbeta in the periphery was to test whether ivuxolimab changed TCR sequence diversity and drove clonal T-cell expansion. The paper describes the monotherapy dose-escalation part (N of about 47 patients) of the phase I trial of ivuxolimab. Findings and caveats that apply to the study as a whole: Clonal expansion of both CD4+ and CD8+ blood T cells was observed from baseline to week 6 at doses 0.1 to 3.0 mg/kg. Low levels of normalized T-cell clonal expansion were also shown by some nonresponding patients. The antigen specificity of the peripheral T cells that underwent clonal expansion was not determined. On average, CD8+ T cells showed more expanded clones than CD4+ T cells after ivuxolimab. Partial responders in the 0.1-3.0 mg/kg groups had among the lowest normalized peripheral clonal expansion, especially among CD8+ T cells.

Patients with autoimmune disease history or receiving systemic immunosuppression were excluded from the trial. Peripheral blood for TCR sequencing was collected from all dose cohorts at baseline, on cycle 4 day 1, and on cycle 7 day 1. The samples were taken from a phase I, first-in-human, multicenter, open-label dose-escalation trial of ivuxolimab. Adults with locally advanced or metastatic melanoma, renal cell, hepatocellular, or head and neck squamous cell carcinoma were enrolled in the trial. Before TCR sequencing, CD4+ T cells and CD8+ T cells from peripheral blood were sorted into separate populations. CDR1 and CDR2 (MNHEY, SMNVEV) derive from the germline V gene (reference sequence). Inclusive of the bounding cysteine and phenylalanine, the CDR3 is 17 residues long. Only CDR3 DNA is held: 51 bases, read in frame from base 1. V loses 6 bases at its end and J loses 4 bases; junction bases beyond the gene matches: 12.

The sequences come from CD4+ or CD8+ T cells sorted from blood, collected in a trial of the OX40 agonist ivuxolimab. The V gene is TRBV27 and the J gene is TRBJ1-1, with 12 bases in between that match TRBD1. The receptor was isolated from an adult with an advanced solid tumor such as melanoma, head and neck, liver or kidney cancer. The base sequence is TGTGCCAGCAGCCGGGGACAGGGGGCGAGCGTCGGCACTGAAGCTTTCTTT. It is translated as CASSRGQGASVGTEAFF.